In this sample, the clone carrying this T cell receptor (beta chain) turned up many times. The V gene's germline CDR1 is LNHDA and CDR2 SQIVND (reference sequence). V dropped 3 bases and J dropped 3; count of bases not matched to a gene: 2. CDR3 length equals 14 residues. HTBI primers from iRepertoire and Arm-PCR of CDR3 regions yielded the TCR beta libraries. Via MiXCR, TCRdb re-called the multiplex PCR reads, giving one row per CDR3 protein. The sample contains 400,000 to 500,000 distinct CDR3 sequences, 15% of which appear only once. This sample stems from a study of regulatory T cells in long-lasting Graves disease. Study-level information: Those Graves' patients who were newly diagnosed had been on antithyroid drugs under 3 months.

Time point specified: newly diagnosed GD, antithyroid drugs for less than 3 months. Isolated PBMC RNA provided the starting material for the TCR library. This sample also appeared in a second study, on T cells in Graves' hyperthyroidism and ophthalmopathy. As reported in that work: Among clonotypes expanded in thyroid above 0.001, most were also found in blood.

The TCR originated in a middle-aged woman with Graves disease. Sequenced material: peripheral blood mononuclear cells (PBMCs), taken at new diagnosis, from a patient treated with antithyroid drugs. The chain links TRBV19 to TRBJ2-7, with 10 bases fitting TRBD1. The CDR3 region is CASSIRDRGYEQYF. DNA for the CDR3: TGTGCCAGTAGTATCCGGGACAGGGGCTACGAGCAGTACTTC.